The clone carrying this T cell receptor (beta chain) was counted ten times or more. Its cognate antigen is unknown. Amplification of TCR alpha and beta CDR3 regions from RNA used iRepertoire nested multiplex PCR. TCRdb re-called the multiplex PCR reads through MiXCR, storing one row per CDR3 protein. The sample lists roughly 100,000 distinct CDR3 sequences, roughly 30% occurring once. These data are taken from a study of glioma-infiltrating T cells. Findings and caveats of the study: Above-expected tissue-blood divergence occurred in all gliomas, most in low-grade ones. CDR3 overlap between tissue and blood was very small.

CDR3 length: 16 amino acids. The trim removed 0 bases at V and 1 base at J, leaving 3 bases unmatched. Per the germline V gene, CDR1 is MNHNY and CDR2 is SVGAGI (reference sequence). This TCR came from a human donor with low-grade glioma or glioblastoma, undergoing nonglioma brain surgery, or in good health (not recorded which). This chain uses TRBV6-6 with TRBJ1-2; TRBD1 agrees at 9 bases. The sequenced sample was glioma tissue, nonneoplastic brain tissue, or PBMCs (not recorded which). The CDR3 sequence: CASSYSYRGHNYGYTF. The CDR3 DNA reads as TGTGCCAGCAGTTACTCCTACAGGGGGCATAACTATGGCTACACCTTC.